Following are 14 T cell receptor beta chains from one sample sequenced in a study of cytomegalovirus exposure and HLA in healthy donors. The study ran its PCR with 60 Vbeta and 13 Jbeta primers. Clones were sequenced by immunoSEQ multiplex PCR, and TCRdb holds only the in-frame ones, with some missing. In the table there are around 100,000 clones, nearly 80% of which are singletons. The sequencing sample was made of PBMCs. The receptors here all came from a woman between 35 and 50 years old in good health and CMV-seropositive.

The V call is TRBV5-6, the J call TRBJ1-5; 7 nucleotides line up with TRBD1. The junction had 7 bases not matched to a gene; V was cut back by 1 base and J by 3 bases. The germline V gene has CDR1 SGHDT and CDR2 YYEEEE. This CDR3 has 16 amino acids. The CDR3 reads CASSLLAGGINQPQHF. In DNA, the CDR3 is TGTGCCAGCAGCTTGTTGGCAGGGGGAATCAATCAGCCCCAGCATTTT. The variable domain in full, with the rest retrieved from reference TRBV5-6 and TRBJ1-5, is DAGVTQSPTHLIKTRGQQVTLRCSPKSGHDTVSWYQQALGQGPQFIFQYYEEEERQRGNFPDRFSGHQFPNYSSELNVNALLLGDSALYLCASSLLAGGINQPQHFGDGTRLSIL.

J is TRBJ2-7 and V is TRBV19; D is perhaps TRBD2 (5 bases). With 1 base removed from V and 0 bases from J, the gap between germline ends came to 10 bases. This CDR3 spans 15 amino acids. Germline assignment: CDR1 LNHDA and CDR2 SQIVND (reference sequence). The chain's CDR3 is CASSIGSGLSYEQYF. The DNA of the CDR3 is TGTGCCAGTAGTATAGGCAGCGGCCTCTCCTACGAGCAGTACTTC.

The chain uses TRBV7-9 and TRBJ2-3; 8 nucleotides line up with TRBD2. The length of the CDR3 is 19 residues. Germline V lookup: CDR1 SEHNR, CDR2 FQNEAQ (reference sequence). After removal of 7 bases from V and 4 bases from J, the junction contained 22 bases not matched to a gene. The CDR3, as DNA: TGTGCCAGCATCTCAACCGGGACTAGGACCAACGAATATCCAGATACGCAGTATTTT. Translating it yields CASISTGTRTNEYPDTQYF.

The V call is TRBV2, the J call TRBJ2-3; possible D gene TRBD2, 6 bases. Germline-derived CDR1 and CDR2 are SNHLY and FYNNEI. The V end was cut by 3 bases, the J end by 3 bases, with 13 bases between. The CDR3 extends over 15 amino acids. The CDR3 protein is CASSEGGIGTDTQYF. DNA for the CDR3: TGTGCCAGCAGTGAGGGAGGTATTGGGACAGATACGCAGTATTTT.

J is TRBJ2-3 and V is TRBV7-3; D perhaps matches TRBD2 (6 bases). The V gene's germline CDR1 is SGHTA and CDR2 FQGTGA. V lost 4 bases and J 1 base, leaving 15 bases between the germline ends. CDR3 size: 16 residues. Here the CDR3 DNA reads TGTGCCAGCAGCTCCGGCACTAGCACGGGCACAGATACGCAGTATTTT. As protein: CASSSGTSTGTDTQYF.

The genes are TRBV10-3 and TRBJ1-2; TRBD1 matches 10 bases. Germline V CDR1 and CDR2: ENHRY, SYGVKD. V gave up 3 bases and J gave up 7 bases; unmatched junction bases: 5. CDR3 length equals 14 residues. The chain's CDR3 is CAISDDRGRCGYTF. The CDR3 bases are TGTGCCATCAGTGATGACAGGGGGCGATGTGGCTACACCTTC.

The rearrangement links TRBV10-1 to TRBJ2-1; 15 bases fit TRBD2. The CDR3 covers 13 residues. J gave up 12 bases and V 4 bases, and 1 base lay outside the gene matches. Looked up from germline, CDR1 is WNHNN and CDR2 is SYGVQD (reference sequence). CDR3: CASSGGLAGGQFF. The CDR3 DNA reads TGCGCCAGCAGTGGGGGACTAGCGGGAGGGCAGTTCTTC.

This clone was seen just once. The chain carries TRBV15 and TRBJ1-5, with D possibly TRBD1 on 5 matching bases. There are 15 residues in the CDR3. V lost 0 bases, J lost 6 bases, and 12 bases lay in between. Germline CDR1 reads LNHNV; CDR2 reads YYDKDF (reference sequence). The CDR3 DNA reads TGTGCCACCAGCAGAGATATGGAGGGGTTTCAGCCCCAGCATTTT. Encoded protein: CATSRDMEGFQPQHF.

This clone was seen just once. The J gene is TRBJ2-7, the V gene TRBV5-1; possible D gene TRBD2, 6 bases. The germline V gene encodes CDR1 SGHRS and CDR2 YFSETQ. This CDR3 region has 15 residues. V shed 7 bases and J shed 9 bases, with 26 bases lying between them. The CDR3 DNA reads TGCGCCAGCCGCCCCACGACTGGTACCCCGGGGGTGCAGTACTTC. It encodes CASRPTTGTPGVQYF.

The rearrangement links TRBV6-4 to TRBJ1-2; D is unresolved. V was pared by 3 bases and J by 4 bases, with 18 bases between. This CDR3 contains 16 residues. From germline, CDR1 is MRHNA and CDR2 SNTAGT. The DNA for the CDR3 is TGTGCCAGCAGTGAGGATGGCGGGGAGCCGGGCTATGGCTACACCTTC. This encodes CASSEDGGEPGYGYTF.

V is TRBV19 and J is TRBJ2-7, with D possibly being TRBD1 (5 bases). This CDR3 spans 14 amino acids. Per germline, CDR1 LNHDA and CDR2 SQIVND (reference sequence). The DNA for the CDR3 is TGTGCGTCGGGCAGGACCGACAGCTCCTACGAGCAGTACTTC. It yields the protein CASGRTDSSYEQYF.

This chain links TRBV25-1 with TRBJ1-2; D possibly corresponds to TRBD1 (5 bases). V lost 3 bases and J lost 8, with 19 bases in between. The CDR3 spans 15 residues. CDR1 is MGHDK, CDR2 SYGVNS, per germline. DNA for the CDR3: TGTGCCAGCAGTGACTCCAGGCAGGGTTCTTGGGGCTACACCTTC. This sequence encodes CASSDSRQGSWGYTF.

The V gene is TRBV5-1, the J gene TRBJ2-1, with 9 bases lining up with TRBD2. The V segment lost 0 bases and the J segment 8 bases; nucleotides outside the gene matches: 12. The CDR3 has 17 residues. The germline V gene has CDR1 SGHRS and CDR2 YFSETQ. This CDR3 reads CASSLAPFSGRGDEQFF. CDR3 coding DNA: TGCGCCAGCAGCTTGGCACCATTTAGCGGGAGAGGCGATGAGCAGTTCTTC.

V and J are TRBV7-8 and TRBJ2-5, with 7 bases fitting TRBD1. The V gene's germline CDR1 is SGHVS and CDR2 FQNEAQ. The CDR3 runs 14 residues. V shed 4 bases and J 0 bases; nucleotides not matched to a gene: 2. The CDR3 spells CASSSGQYQETQYF. The CDR3, as DNA: TGTGCCAGCAGCTCGGGACAGTACCAAGAGACCCAGTACTTC.